This note documents a single T cell receptor (beta chain) sequence. What it recognizes is unknown. The source of the sample is a study of cytomegalovirus exposure and HLA in healthy donors. About the research overall: A preliminary data release comprised 91 million or so unique TCRs obtained from HLA-typed donors.

Study findings and constraints: Cytomegalovirus association was listed for 170 or so TCR beta chains. An analysis was carried out at a later point. It showed that HLA-associated TCR beta chains were more clonally expanded than equally common non-associated chains. Most of the TCR beta V segments (in an earlier analysis) were productive either about 87% or about 30% of the time.

Both 60 Vbeta primers and 13 Jbeta primers went into the PCR. TCRdb's copy holds only in-frame clones and misses some; the assay was immunoSEQ multiplex PCR. The sample shows 100,000 to 150,000 clones, about 85% of them seen only once. The length of the CDR3 is 15 residues. Germline V gene lookup returns CDR1 LNHDA and CDR2 SQIVND (reference sequence). The V segment lost 7 bases and the J segment 1 base; nucleotides outside the gene matches: 10. Specimen: PBMCs. The TCR originated in a boy aged 5-17 years in good health and CMV-seronegative. The gene calls are TRBV19 and TRBJ2-7; 7 bases are shared with TRBD2. CDR3 residues: CASTSTWGGSYEQYF. The CDR3 coding sequence is TGTGCCAGTACCTCCACTTGGGGGGGATCCTACGAGCAGTACTTC. The whole variable domain, filled in from reference TRBV19 and TRBJ2-7, reads DGGITQSPKYLFRKEGQNVTLSCEQNLNHDAMYWYRQDPGQGLRLIYYSQIVNDFQKGDIAEGYSVSREKKESFPLTVTSAQKNPTAFYLCASTSTWGGSYEQYFGPGTRLTVT.